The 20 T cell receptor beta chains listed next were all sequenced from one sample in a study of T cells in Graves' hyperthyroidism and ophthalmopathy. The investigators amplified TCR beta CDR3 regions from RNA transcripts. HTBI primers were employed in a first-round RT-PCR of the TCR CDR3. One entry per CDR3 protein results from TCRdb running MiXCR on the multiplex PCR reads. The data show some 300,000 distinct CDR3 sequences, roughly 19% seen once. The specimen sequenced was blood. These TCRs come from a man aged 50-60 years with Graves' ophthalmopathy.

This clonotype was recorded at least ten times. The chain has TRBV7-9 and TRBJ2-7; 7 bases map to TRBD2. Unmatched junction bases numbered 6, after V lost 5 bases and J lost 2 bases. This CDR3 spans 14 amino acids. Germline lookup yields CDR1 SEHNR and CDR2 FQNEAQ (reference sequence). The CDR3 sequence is CASSPRAGAYEQYF. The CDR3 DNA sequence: TGTGCCAGCAGCCCGCGGGCGGGGGCCTACGAGCAGTACTTC.

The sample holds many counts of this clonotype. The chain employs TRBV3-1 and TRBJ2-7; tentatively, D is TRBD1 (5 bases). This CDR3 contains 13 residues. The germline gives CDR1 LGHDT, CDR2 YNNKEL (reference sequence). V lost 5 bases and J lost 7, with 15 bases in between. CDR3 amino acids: CASSSTPGFEQYF. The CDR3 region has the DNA TGTGCCAGCAGCAGTACCCCAGGGTTTGAGCAGTACTTC.

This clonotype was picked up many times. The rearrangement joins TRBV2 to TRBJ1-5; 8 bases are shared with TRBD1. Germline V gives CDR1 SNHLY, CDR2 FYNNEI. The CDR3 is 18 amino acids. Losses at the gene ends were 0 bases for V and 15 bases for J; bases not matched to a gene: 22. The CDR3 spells CASSEAGRYSRDRSPLHF. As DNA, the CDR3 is TGTGCCAGCAGTGAAGCGGGGCGCTACTCCCGGGACAGGTCTCCTTTGCATTTT.

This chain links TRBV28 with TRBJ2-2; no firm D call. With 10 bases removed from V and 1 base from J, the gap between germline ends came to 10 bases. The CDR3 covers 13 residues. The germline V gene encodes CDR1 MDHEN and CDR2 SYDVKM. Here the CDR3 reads CATHVVNTGELFF. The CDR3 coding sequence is TGTGCCACCCACGTCGTGAACACCGGGGAGCTGTTTTTT.

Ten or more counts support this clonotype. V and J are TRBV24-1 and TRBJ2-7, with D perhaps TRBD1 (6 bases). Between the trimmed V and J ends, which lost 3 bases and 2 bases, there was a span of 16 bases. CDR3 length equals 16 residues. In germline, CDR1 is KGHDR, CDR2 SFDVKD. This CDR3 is CATSDRSGTMTYEQYF. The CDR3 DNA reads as TGTGCCACCAGTGATCGCTCCGGGACAATGACCTACGAGCAGTACTTC.

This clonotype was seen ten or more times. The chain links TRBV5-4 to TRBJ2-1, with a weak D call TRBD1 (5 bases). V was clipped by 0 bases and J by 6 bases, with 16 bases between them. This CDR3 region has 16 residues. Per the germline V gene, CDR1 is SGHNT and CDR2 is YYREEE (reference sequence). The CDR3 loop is CASSLANRGWGNEQFF. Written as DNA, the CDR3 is TGTGCCAGCAGCTTGGCAAATAGGGGATGGGGCAATGAGCAGTTCTTC.

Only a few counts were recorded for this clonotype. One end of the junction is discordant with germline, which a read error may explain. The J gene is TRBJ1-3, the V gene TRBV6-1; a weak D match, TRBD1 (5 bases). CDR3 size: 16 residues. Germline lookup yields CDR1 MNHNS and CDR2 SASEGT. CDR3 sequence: CTSSETRRGGGNTIYF. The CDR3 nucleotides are TGTACCAGCAGTGAGACCCGGCGGGGGGGAGGAAACACCATATATTTT.

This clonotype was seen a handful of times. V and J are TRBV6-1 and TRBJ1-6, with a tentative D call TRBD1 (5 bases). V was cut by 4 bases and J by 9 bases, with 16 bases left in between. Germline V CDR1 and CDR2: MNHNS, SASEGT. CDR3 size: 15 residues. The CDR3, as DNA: TGTGCCAGCAGTGCCTCTGGGACCTCGAGTTCACCCCTCCACTTT. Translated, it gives CASSASGTSSSPLHF.

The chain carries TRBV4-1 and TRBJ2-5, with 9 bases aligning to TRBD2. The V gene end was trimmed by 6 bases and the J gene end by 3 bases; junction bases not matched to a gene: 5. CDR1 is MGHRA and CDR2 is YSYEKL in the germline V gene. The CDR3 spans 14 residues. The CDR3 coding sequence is TGCGCCAGCAGACGCGGGAGGGGTGAAGAGACCCAGTACTTC. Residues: CASRRGRGEETQYF.

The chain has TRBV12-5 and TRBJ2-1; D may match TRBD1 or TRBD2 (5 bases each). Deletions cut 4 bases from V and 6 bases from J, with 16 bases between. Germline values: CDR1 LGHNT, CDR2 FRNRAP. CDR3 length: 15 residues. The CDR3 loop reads CASGSTRGGSNEQFF. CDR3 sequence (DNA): TGTGCTAGTGGTTCAACCCGGGGCGGTTCCAATGAGCAGTTCTTC.

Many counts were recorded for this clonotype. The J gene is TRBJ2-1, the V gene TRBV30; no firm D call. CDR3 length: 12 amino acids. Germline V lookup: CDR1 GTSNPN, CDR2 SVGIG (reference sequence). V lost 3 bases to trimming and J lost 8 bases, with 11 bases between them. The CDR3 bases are TGTGCCTGGAGCTACTTCAACTATGAGCAGTTCTTC. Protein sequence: CAWSYFNYEQFF.

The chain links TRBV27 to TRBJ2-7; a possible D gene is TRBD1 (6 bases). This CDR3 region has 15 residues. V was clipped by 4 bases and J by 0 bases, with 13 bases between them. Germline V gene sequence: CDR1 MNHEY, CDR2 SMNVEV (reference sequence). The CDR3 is CASSSATGTSYEQYF. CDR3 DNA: TGTGCCAGCAGTTCCGCTACAGGGACCTCCTACGAGCAGTACTTC.

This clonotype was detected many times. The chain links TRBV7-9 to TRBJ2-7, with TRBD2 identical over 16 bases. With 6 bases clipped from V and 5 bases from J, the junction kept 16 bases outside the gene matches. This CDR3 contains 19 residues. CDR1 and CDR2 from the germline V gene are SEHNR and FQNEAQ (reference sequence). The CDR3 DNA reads TGTGCCAGCAGATCGTCACCGGGACTAGCGGGAGGGCCCTCGGACGAGCAGTACTTC. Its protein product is CASRSSPGLAGGPSDEQYF.

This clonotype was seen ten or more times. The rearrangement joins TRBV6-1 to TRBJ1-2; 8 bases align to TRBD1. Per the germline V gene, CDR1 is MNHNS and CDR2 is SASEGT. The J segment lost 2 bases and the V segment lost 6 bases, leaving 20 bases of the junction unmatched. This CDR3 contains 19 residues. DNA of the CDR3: TGTGCCAGCAGGTCGCTCAAAGGACAGGGAGAAAGTGTGAACTATGGCTACACCTTC. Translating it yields CASRSLKGQGESVNYGYTF.

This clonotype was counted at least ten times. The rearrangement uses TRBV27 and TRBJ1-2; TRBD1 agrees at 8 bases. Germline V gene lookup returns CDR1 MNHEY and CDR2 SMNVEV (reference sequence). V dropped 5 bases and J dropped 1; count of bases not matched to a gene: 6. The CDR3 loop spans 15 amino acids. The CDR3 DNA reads TGTGCCAGCAGTCCCACGACAGGGGTTAACTATGGCTACACCTTC. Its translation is CASSPTTGVNYGYTF.

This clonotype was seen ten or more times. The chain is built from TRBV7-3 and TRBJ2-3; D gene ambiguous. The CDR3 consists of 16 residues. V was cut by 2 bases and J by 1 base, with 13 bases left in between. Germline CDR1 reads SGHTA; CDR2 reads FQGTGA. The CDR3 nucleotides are TGTGCCAGCAGCTTAGATGGAGCTAGTGGCACAGATACGCAGTATTTT. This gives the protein CASSLDGASGTDTQYF.

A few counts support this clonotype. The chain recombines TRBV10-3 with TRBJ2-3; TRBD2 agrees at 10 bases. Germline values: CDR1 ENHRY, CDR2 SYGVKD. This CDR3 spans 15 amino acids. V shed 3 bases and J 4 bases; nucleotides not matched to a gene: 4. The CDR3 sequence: CAISDPAGGPDTQYF. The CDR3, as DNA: TGTGCCATCAGTGATCCAGCGGGAGGGCCAGATACGCAGTATTTT.

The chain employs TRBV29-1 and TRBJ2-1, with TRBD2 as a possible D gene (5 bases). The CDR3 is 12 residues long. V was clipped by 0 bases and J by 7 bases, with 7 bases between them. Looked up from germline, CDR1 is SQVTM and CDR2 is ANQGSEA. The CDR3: CSVEESGNEQFF. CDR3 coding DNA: TGCAGCGTTGAAGAAAGCGGAAATGAGCAGTTCTTC.

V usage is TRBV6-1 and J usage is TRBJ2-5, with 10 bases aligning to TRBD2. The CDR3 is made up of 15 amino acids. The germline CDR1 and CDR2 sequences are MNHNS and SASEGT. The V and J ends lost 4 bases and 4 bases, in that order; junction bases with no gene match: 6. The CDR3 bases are TGTGCCAGCAGTGGGGCCGGGACTAGCGCAGAGACCCAGTACTTC. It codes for CASSGAGTSAETQYF.

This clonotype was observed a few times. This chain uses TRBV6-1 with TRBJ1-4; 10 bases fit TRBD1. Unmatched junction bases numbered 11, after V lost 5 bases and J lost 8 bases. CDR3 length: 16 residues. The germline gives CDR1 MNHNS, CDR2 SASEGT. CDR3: CASSLVGTGVSEKLFF. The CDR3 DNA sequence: TGTGCCAGCAGTTTGGTGGGGACAGGGGTTTCGGAAAAACTGTTTTTT.